What follows is one TCR beta chain and its context. This sample is drawn from a study of cytomegalovirus exposure and HLA in healthy donors. It was with 60 Vbeta and 13 Jbeta primers that the PCR ran. Sequencing used immunoSEQ multiplex PCR; TCRdb keeps in-frame clones, though not all of them. The sample has approximately 58,000 clones. With 6 bases clipped from V and 0 bases from J, the junction kept 6 bases outside the gene matches. Germline-derived CDR1 and CDR2 are WNHNN and SYGVQD (reference sequence). The CDR3 has 17 residues. The rearrangement joins TRBV10-1 to TRBJ2-1, with 12 bases identical to TRBD2. This TCR was recovered from a woman aged 45-60 years in good health and CMV-seropositive. The sample taken for sequencing was PBMCs. The CDR3 region has the DNA TGCGCCAGCAGCTCCGGGACTAGCGGGCCCTCCTACAATGAGCAGTTCTTC. Its translation is CASSSGTSGPSYNEQFF.